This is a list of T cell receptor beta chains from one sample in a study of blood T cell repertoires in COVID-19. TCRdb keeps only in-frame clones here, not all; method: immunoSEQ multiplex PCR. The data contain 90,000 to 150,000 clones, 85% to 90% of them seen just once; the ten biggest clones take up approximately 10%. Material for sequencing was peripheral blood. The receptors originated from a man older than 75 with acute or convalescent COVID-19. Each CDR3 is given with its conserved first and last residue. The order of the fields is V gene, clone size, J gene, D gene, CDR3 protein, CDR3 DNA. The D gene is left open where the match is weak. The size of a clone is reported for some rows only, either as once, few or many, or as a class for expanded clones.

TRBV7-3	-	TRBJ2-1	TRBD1	CASSRGQGYNEQFF	TGTGCCAGCAGCCGGGGACAGGGGTACAATGAGCAGTTCTTC
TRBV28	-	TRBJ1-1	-	CASSRGTEAFF	TGTGCCAGCAGCCGAGGCACTGAAGCTTTCTTT
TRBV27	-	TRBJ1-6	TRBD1	CASSRAGTVNSPLHF	TGTGCCAGCAGTCGCGCCGGGACAGTGAATTCACCCCTCCACTTT
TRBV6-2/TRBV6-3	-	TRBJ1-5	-	CASSYSLQAILNQPQHF	TGTGCCAGCAGTTACTCGTTACAGGCCATCCTCAATCAGCCCCAGCATTTT
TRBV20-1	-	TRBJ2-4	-	CSASVTDIQYF	TGCAGTGCTAGTGTAACGGACATTCAGTACTTC
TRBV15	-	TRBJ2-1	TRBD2	CATSRVWREGSNEQFF	TGTGCCACCAGCAGAGTTTGGCGGGAGGGTTCCAATGAGCAGTTCTTC
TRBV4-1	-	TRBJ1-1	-	CASSQGAPNTEAFF	TGCGCCAGCAGCCAAGGGGCCCCGAACACTGAAGCTTTCTTT
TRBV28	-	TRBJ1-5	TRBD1	CASSPRQGERNQPQHF	TGTGCCAGCAGTCCGCGACAGGGAGAAAGGAATCAGCCCCAGCATTTT
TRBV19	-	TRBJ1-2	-	CASSTRPSGYGYTF	TGTGCCAGTAGTACCCGACCGTCGGGCTATGGCTACACCTTC
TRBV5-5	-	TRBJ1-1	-	CASQGAPGGNTEAFF	TGTGCCAGCCAGGGTGCTCCCGGCGGGAACACTGAAGCTTTCTTT
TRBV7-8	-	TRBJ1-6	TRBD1	CASSLGGTGSSPLHF	TGTGCCAGCAGCTTAGGGGGGACAGGGAGTTCACCCCTCCACTTT
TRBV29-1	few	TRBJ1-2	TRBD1	CSVVPGTGPNYGYTF	TGCAGCGTTGTTCCCGGGACAGGGCCCAACTATGGCTACACCTTC
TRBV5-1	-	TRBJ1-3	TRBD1	CASSSGGSGNTIYF	TGCGCCAGCAGCTCAGGGGGGTCTGGAAACACCATATATTTT
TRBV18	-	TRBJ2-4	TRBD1	CASSPIGQGAKNIQYF	TGTGCCAGCTCACCAATCGGACAGGGAGCCAAAAACATTCAGTACTTC
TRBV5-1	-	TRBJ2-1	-	CASSLNINEQFF	TGCGCCAGCAGCTTGAATATAAATGAGCAGTTCTTC
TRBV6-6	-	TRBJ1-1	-	CASTEQGRGTEAFF	TGTGCCAGCACCGAACAGGGTAGGGGCACTGAAGCTTTCTTT
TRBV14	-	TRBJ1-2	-	CASSQADGIYGYTF	TGTGCCAGCAGCCAAGCGGACGGGATCTATGGCTACACCTTC
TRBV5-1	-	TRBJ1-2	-	CASSLAGKDGYTF	TGCGCCAGCAGCTTGGCAGGGAAGGATGGCTACACCTTC
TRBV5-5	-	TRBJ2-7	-	CASSLAGGTYEQYF	TGTGCCAGCAGCTTGGCAGGGGGGACCTACGAGCAGTACTTC
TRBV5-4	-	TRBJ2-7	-	CASSPAPGVYEQYF	TGTGCCAGCAGCCCCGCCCCTGGAGTTTACGAGCAGTACTTC
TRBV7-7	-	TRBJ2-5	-	CASSLSQDAVETQYF	TGTGCTAGCAGCTTATCCCAGGATGCAGTAGAGACCCAGTACTTC
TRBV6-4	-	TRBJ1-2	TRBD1	CASSPGTGGIGGYTF	TGTGCCAGCAGTCCCGGGACAGGGGGCATTGGTGGCTACACCTTC
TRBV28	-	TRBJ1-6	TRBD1	CASRSGQATSSLHF	TGTGCCAGCAGATCTGGACAGGCCACATCGTCCCTCCACTTT
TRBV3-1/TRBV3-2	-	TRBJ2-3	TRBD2	CASSQLTSGRADTQYF	TGTGCCAGCAGCCAATTAACTAGCGGGAGGGCAGATACGCAGTATTTT
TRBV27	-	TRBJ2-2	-	CASSRDLYTGELFF	TGTGCCAGCAGTCGGGACTTGTACACCGGGGAGCTGTTTTTT
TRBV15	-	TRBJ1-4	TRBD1	CATSRAGTGREKLFF	TGTGCCACCAGCAGAGCAGGGACAGGGCGGGAAAAACTGTTTTTT
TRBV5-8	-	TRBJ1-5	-	CASSLARLQPQHF	TGTGCCAGCAGCTTGGCCCGTCTTCAGCCCCAGCATTTT
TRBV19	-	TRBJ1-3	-	CASSLARTGNTIYF	TGTGCCAGTAGTCTGGCCAGAACCGGAAACACCATATATTTT
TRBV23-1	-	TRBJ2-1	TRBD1	CASSQIKTGFSGEQFF	TGCGCCAGCAGTCAAATAAAGACAGGGTTTTCAGGTGAGCAGTTCTTC
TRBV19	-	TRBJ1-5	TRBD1	CASSIRGQGYNQPQHF	TGTGCCAGTAGTATTCGGGGACAGGGCTACAATCAGCCCCAGCATTTT
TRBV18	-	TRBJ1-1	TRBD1	CASSPRVGTANTEAFF	TGTGCCAGCTCACCCCGGGTCGGGACAGCGAACACTGAAGCTTTCTTT
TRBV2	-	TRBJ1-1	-	CASKGGLNTEAFF	TGTGCCAGCAAGGGGGGGTTGAACACTGAAGCTTTCTTT
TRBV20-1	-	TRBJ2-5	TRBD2	CSASEVAGQETQYF	TGCAGTGCTAGTGAGGTAGCGGGACAAGAGACCCAGTACTTC
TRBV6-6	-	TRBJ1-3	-	CASLGAGNTIYF	TGTGCCAGCCTTGGAGCTGGAAACACCATATATTTT
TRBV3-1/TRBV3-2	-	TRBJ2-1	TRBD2	CASSQDRPGGVHEQFF	TGTGCCAGCAGCCAAGATCGCCCGGGAGGTGTCCATGAGCAGTTCTTC
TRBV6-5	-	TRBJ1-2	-	CASSVTTNYGYTF	TGTGCCAGCAGCGTTACAACTAACTATGGCTACACCTTC
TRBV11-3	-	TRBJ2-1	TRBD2	CASSLDPSRRERLNEQFF	TGTGCCAGCAGCTTAGATCCAAGTAGGCGGGAGAGGCTAAATGAGCAGTTCTTC
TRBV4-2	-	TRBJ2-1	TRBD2	CASSHTLAGVYNEQFF	TGTGCCAGCAGCCATACCTTAGCGGGAGTCTACAATGAGCAGTTCTTC
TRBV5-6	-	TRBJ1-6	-	CASSFRGGGSPLHF	TGTGCCAGCAGCTTTAGGGGAGGCGGTTCACCCCTCCACTTT
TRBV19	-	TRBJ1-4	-	CASSGGVTNEKLFF	TGTGCCAGTAGTGGCGGGGTAACTAATGAAAAACTGTTTTTT
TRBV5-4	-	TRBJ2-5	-	CASSSLDSQETQYF	TGTGCCAGCAGCTCACTGGACAGTCAAGAGACCCAGTACTTC
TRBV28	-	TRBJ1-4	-	CASSYAGDSNEKLFF	TGTGCCAGCAGTTACGCGGGGGATTCTAATGAAAAACTGTTTTTT
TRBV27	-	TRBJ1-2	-	CASSLKWREYGYTF	TGTGCCAGCAGTTTAAAATGGAGGGAATATGGCTACACCTTC
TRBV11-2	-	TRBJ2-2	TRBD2	CASSFGVAGAVGELFF	TGTGCCAGCAGCTTTGGAGTAGCGGGGGCTGTCGGGGAGCTGTTTTTT
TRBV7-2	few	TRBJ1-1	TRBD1	CASSLQGVGNTEAFF	TGTGCCAGCAGCTTACAGGGGGTGGGGAACACTGAAGCTTTCTTT
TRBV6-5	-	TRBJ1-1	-	CASSSLGRGNTEAFF	TGTGCCAGCAGTTCTTTGGGTCGGGGGAACACTGAAGCTTTCTTT
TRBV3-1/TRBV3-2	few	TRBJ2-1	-	CASSQVGLGGYNEQFF	TGTGCCAGCAGCCAAGTCGGTCTCGGGGGCTACAATGAGCAGTTCTTC
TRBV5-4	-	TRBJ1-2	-	CASSPQSNYGYTF	TGTGCCAGCAGCCCACAGTCGAACTATGGCTACACCTTC
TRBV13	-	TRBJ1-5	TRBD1	CASSRRDRGTNQPQHF	TGTGCCAGCAGTCGGCGAGACAGGGGGACAAATCAGCCCCAGCATTTT
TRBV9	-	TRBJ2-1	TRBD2	CASSVGSLAAYNEQFF	TGTGCCAGCAGCGTAGGAAGTCTAGCGGCATACAATGAGCAGTTCTTC
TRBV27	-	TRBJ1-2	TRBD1	CASSTPGQGGGGGYTF	TGTGCCAGCAGTACGCCGGGACAGGGAGGAGGGGGTGGCTACACCTTC